Included here is one T cell receptor (beta chain) sequence, with context. The data stem from a study of blood T cell repertoires in COVID-19. Repertoires were generated with immunoSEQ multiplex PCR, while TCRdb's copy carries only in-frame clones and drops some. The sample carries 90,000 to 150,000 clones, over 75% recorded once. Per the germline V gene, CDR1 is LNHDA and CDR2 is SQIVND (reference sequence). The CDR3 spans 15 residues. Trimming at V came to 4 bases and at J to 5 bases, leaving 4 bases not matched to a gene. Sequencing was performed on peripheral blood. The V and J genes are TRBV19 and TRBJ1-4, with TRBD1 matching over 10 bases. This sequence originates from a man between 45 and 60 years old with acute or convalescent COVID-19. As DNA, the CDR3 is TGTGCCAGTAGTAGCCCGGGACAGGGGAATGAAAAACTGTTTTTT. Translated, it gives CASSSPGQGNEKLFF.